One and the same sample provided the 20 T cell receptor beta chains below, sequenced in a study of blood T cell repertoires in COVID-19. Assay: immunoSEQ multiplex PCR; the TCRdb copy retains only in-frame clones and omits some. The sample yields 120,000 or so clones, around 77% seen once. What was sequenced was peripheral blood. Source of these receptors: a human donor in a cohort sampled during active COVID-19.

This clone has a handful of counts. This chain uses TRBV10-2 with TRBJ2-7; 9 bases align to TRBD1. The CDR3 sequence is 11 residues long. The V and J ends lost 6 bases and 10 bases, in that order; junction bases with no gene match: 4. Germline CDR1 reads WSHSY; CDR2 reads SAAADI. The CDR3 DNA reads TGCGCCAGCAGGGGACAGGGAGACCAGTACTTC. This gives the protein CASRGQGDQYF.

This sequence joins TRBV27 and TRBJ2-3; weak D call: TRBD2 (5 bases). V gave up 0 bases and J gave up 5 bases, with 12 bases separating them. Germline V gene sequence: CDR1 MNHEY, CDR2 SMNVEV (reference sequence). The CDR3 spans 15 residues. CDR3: CASSLSGRSGDTQYF. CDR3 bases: TGTGCCAGCAGTTTATCGGGCAGGAGCGGAGATACGCAGTATTTT.

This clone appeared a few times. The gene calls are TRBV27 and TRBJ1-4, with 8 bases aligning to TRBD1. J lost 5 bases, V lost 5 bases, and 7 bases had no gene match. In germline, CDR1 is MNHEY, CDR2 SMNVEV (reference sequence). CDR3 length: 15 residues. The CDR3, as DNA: TGTGCCAGCAGTCCCCGGACAGGGTGGAATGAAAAACTGTTTTTT. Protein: CASSPRTGWNEKLFF.

Here the CDR3 DNA reads TGTGCCAGTGACAGGGGGAGGTGGCCCCAGCATTTT. Encoded protein: CASDRGRWPQHF. The chain uses TRBV19 and TRBJ1-5, with 9 bases fitting TRBD1. Germline assignment: CDR1 LNHDA and CDR2 SQIVND (reference sequence). The CDR3 has 12 residues. V trimming: 8 bases; J trimming: 9 bases; junction bases outside the gene matches: 5. Full variable domain (rest looked up from reference TRBV19 and TRBJ1-5): DGGITQSPKYLFRKEGQNVTLSCEQNLNHDAMYWYRQDPGQGLRLIYYSQIVNDFQKGDIAEGYSVSREKKESFPLTVTSAQKNPTAFYLCASDRGRWPQHFGDGTRLSIL.

The CDR3 sequence: CASSEWPTDTQYF. The CDR3 DNA sequence: TGTGCCAGCAGTGAGTGGCCCACAGATACGCAGTATTTT. The chain joins TRBV6-1 to TRBJ2-3; unclear D gene. The CDR3 sequence is 13 residues long. In germline, CDR1 is MNHNS, CDR2 SASEGT. V lost 3 bases, J lost 2 bases, and 6 bases lay in between.

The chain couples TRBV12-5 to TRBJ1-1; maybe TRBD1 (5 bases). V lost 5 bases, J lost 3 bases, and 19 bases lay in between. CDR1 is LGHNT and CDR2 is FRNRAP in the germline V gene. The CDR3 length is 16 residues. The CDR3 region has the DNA TGTGCTAGTGGTACCCCCGGGCGGTGGGGGGACACTGAAGCTTTCTTT. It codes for CASGTPGRWGDTEAFF.

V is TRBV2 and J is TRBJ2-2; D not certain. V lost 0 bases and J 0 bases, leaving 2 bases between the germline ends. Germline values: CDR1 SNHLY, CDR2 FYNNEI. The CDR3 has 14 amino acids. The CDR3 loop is CASSEATNTGELFF. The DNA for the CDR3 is TGTGCCAGCAGTGAAGCTACGAACACCGGGGAGCTGTTTTTT. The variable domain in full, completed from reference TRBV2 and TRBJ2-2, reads EPEVTQTPSHQVTQMGQEVILRCVPISNHLYFYWYRQILGQKVEFLVSFYNNEISEKSEIFDDQFSVERPDGSNFTLKIRSTKLEDSAMYFCASSEATNTGELFFGEGSRLTVL.

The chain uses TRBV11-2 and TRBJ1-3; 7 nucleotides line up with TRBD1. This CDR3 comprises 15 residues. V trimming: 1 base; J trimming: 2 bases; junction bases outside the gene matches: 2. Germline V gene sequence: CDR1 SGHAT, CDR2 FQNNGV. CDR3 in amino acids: CASSLVGGPGNTIYF. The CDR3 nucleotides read TGTGCCAGCAGCTTAGTAGGGGGCCCTGGAAACACCATATATTTT.

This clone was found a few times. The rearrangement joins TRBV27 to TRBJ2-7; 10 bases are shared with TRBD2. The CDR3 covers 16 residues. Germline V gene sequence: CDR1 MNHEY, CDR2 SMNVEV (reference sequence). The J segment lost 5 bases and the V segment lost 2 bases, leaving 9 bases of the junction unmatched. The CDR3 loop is CASSLTSASGRDEQYF. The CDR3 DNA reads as TGTGCCAGCAGTTTAACGTCGGCTAGCGGGAGAGACGAGCAGTACTTC.

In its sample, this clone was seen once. For the CDR3, the DNA is TGTGCCAGCAGACTGGGACTAGCGGGGGGGTCTGAGCAGTTCTTC. This codes for CASRLGLAGGSEQFF. The rearrangement links TRBV5-4 to TRBJ2-1; 16 bases line up with TRBD2. Germline CDR1 and CDR2: SGHNT and YYREEE (reference sequence). J lost 9 bases, V lost 5 bases, and 5 bases had no gene match. The CDR3 contains 15 residues. Based on the CDR3 plus reference TRBV5-4 and TRBJ2-1, the full variable domain is ETGVTQSPTHLIKTRGQQVTLRCSSQSGHNTVSWYQQALGQGPQFIFQYYREEENGRGNFPPRFSGLQFPNYSSELNVNALELDDSALYLCASRLGLAGGSEQFFGPGTRLTVL.

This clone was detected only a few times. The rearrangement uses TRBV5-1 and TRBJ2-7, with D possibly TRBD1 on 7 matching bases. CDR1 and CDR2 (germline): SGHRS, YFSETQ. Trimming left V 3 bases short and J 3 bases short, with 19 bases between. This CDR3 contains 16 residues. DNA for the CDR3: TGCGCCAGCAGCTCCTTAATGACAGGGACTGGCTACGAGCAGTACTTC. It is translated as CASSSLMTGTGYEQYF.

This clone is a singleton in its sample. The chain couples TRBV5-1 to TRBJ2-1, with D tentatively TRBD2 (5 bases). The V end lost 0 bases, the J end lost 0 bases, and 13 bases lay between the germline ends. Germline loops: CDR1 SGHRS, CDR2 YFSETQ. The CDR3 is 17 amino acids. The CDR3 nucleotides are TGCGCCAGCAGCTTGGGCGGGTCGCGGTTCTCCTACAATGAGCAGTTCTTC. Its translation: CASSLGGSRFSYNEQFF.

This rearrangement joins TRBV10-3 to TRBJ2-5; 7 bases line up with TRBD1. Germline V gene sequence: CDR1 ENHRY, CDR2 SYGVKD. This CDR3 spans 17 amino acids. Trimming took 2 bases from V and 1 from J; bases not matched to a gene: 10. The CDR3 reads CAISESLRQGGQETQYF. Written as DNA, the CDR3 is TGTGCCATCAGTGAGAGCCTGAGACAGGGCGGCCAAGAGACCCAGTACTTC.

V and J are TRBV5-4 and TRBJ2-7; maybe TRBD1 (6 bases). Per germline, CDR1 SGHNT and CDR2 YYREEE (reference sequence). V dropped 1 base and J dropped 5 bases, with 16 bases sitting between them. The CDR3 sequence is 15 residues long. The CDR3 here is CASSLYLNGGHEQYF. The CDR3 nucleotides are TGTGCCAGCAGCTTGTATCTCAATGGGGGCCACGAGCAGTACTTC.

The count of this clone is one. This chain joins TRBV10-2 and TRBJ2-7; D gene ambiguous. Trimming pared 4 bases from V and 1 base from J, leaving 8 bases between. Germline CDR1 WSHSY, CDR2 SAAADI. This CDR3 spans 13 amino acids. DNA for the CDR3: TGCGCCAGCAGTGGACCGGGTTCCTACGAGCAGTACTTC. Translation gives CASSGPGSYEQYF.

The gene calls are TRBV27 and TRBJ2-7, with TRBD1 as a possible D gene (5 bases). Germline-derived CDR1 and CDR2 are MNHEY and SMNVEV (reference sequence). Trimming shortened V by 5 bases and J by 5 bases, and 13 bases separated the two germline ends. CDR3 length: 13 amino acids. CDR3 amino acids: CASSALTVNEQYF. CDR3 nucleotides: TGTGCCAGCAGTGCATTGACAGTTAACGAGCAGTACTTC.

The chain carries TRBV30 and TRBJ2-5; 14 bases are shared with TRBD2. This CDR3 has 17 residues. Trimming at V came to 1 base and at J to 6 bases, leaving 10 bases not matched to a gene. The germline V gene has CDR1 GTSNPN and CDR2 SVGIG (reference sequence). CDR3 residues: CAWSGPTSGGAGKTQYF. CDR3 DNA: TGTGCCTGGAGTGGCCCGACTAGCGGGGGGGCCGGGAAGACCCAGTACTTC.

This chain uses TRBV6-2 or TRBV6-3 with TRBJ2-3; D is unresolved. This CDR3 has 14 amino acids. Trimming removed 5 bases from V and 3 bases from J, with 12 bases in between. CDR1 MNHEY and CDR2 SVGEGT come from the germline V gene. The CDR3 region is CASSDSGPTDTQYF. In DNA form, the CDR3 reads TGTGCCAGCAGTGATAGTGGGCCGACAGATACGCAGTATTTT.

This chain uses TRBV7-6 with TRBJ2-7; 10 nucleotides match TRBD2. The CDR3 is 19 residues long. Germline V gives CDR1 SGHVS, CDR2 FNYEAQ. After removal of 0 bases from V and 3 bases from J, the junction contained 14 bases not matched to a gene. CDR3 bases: TGTGCCAGCAGCTTAGCCGAATCGGCTAGCGGGAGTTTTGTCTACGAGCAGTACTTC. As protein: CASSLAESASGSFVYEQYF. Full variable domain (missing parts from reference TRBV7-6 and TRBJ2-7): GAGVSQSPRYKVTKRGQDVALRCDPISGHVSLYWYRQALGQGPEFLTYFNYEAQQDKSGLPNDRFSAERPEGSISTLTIQRTEQRDSAMYRCASSLAESASGSFVYEQYFGPGTRLTVT.

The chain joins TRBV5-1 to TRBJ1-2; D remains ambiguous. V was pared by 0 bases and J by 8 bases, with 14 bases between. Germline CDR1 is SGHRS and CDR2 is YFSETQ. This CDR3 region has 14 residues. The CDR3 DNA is TGCGCCAGCAGCTTGGTGAGTGTGGAGTACGGCTACACCTTC. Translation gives CASSLVSVEYGYTF. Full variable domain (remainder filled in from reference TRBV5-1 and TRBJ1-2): KAGVTQTPRYLIKTRGQQVTLSCSPISGHRSVSWYQQTPGQGLQFLFEYFSETQRNKGNFPGRFSGRQFSNSRSEMNVSTLELGDSALYLCASSLVSVEYGYTFGSGTRLTVV.